The 20 T cell receptor beta chains listed next were all sequenced from one sample in a study of Ad26.COV2.S vaccination and SARS-CoV-2 variants. Generated by immunoSEQ multiplex PCR, the TCRdb table keeps only in-frame clones and is missing some. The sample lists more than 300,000 clones, about 87% occurring once. The sample's treatment: around 19 received Ad26.COV2.S at low or high dose, single or two shots; 5 received placebo; per-sample allocation not given. Samples analyzed were those drawn on day 63 after the first vaccine or placebo injection. The sequencing here drew on peripheral blood, taken in a trial of Ad26.COV2.S vaccine versus placebo. These receptors were obtained from a person between 18 and 59 years old who received the Ad26.COV2.S COVID-19 vaccine or a placebo.

The rearrangement links TRBV15 to TRBJ2-7, with 12 nucleotides matching TRBD2. With 6 bases clipped from V and 4 bases from J, the junction kept 7 bases outside the gene matches. In germline, CDR1 is LNHNV, CDR2 YYDKDF (reference sequence). The CDR3 is 15 residues long. The chain's CDR3 is CATRELAGGGYEQYF. The CDR3 coding sequence is TGTGCCACCAGGGAACTAGCGGGAGGCGGTTACGAGCAGTACTTC.

The chain joins TRBV30 to TRBJ1-1, with D hard to call. The CDR3 runs 11 residues. V dropped 3 bases and J dropped 10 bases, with 12 bases sitting between them. Germline V gene data show CDR1 as GTSNPN and CDR2 as SVGIG (reference sequence). In DNA form, the CDR3 reads TGTGCCTGGAGGGGAAAATTCCGAGCTTTCTTT. It yields the protein CAWRGKFRAFF. Complete variable domain (other parts from reference TRBV30 and TRBJ1-1): SQTIHQWPATLVQPVGSPLSLECTVEGTSNPNLYWYRQAAGRGLQLLFYSVGIGQISSEVPQNLSASRPQDRQFILSSKKLLLSDSGFYLCAWRGKFRAFFGQGTRLTVV.

V and J are TRBV6-4 and TRBJ1-1, with 7 bases aligning to TRBD1. The junction had 12 bases not matched to a gene; V was cut back by 4 bases and J by 7 bases. The CDR3 consists of 15 residues. The germline V gene has CDR1 MRHNA and CDR2 SNTAGT. The CDR3 protein is CASSAATGTSFEAFF. The CDR3 DNA reads as TGTGCCAGCAGTGCTGCGACAGGGACCTCCTTTGAAGCTTTCTTT.

The gene calls are TRBV14 and TRBJ1-4; D may be TRBD1 (6 bases). The CDR3 sequence is 16 residues long. Germline CDR1 is SGHDN and CDR2 is FVKESK. The V end lost 5 bases, the J end lost 5 bases, and 18 bases lay between the germline ends. This CDR3 reads CASSTSAGGRNEKLFF. CDR3 bases: TGTGCCAGCAGCACCTCTGCTGGGGGCAGGAATGAAAAACTGTTTTTT.

This clone was seen just once. The J gene is TRBJ1-1, the V gene TRBV5-4; weak D call: TRBD1 (5 bases). The germline V gene encodes CDR1 SGHNT and CDR2 YYREEE (reference sequence). This CDR3 spans 14 amino acids. The V gene lost 4 bases and the J gene lost 4 bases, with 14 bases spanning the gap. CDR3 sequence reads: CASSLQGLATEAFF. Here the CDR3 DNA reads TGTGCCAGCAGCCTGCAGGGATTGGCCACTGAAGCTTTCTTT.

This chain uses TRBV5-1 with TRBJ1-3; possibly TRBD1 for D (5 bases). Looked up from germline, CDR1 is SGHRS and CDR2 is YFSETQ. V was cut by 6 bases and J by 0 bases, with 13 bases left in between. This CDR3 region has 15 residues. The CDR3 nucleotides read TGCGCCAGCACCCCGGACACCCGCTCTGGAAACACCATATATTTT. Its protein product is CASTPDTRSGNTIYF.

This chain joins TRBV3-1 (or the pseudogene TRBV3-2) and TRBJ1-4; possibly TRBD1 for D (5 bases). V shed 7 bases and J shed 8 bases, with 11 bases lying between them. This CDR3 is 12 amino acids long. CDR1 and CDR2 (germline): LGHDT, YNNKEL (reference sequence). The CDR3: CASTGLGEKLFF. For the CDR3, the DNA is TGTGCCAGCACAGGGTTGGGGGAAAAACTGTTTTTT.

This clone was counted a single time. Different DNA sequences within this sample yield the same CDR3. The chain has TRBV7-9 and TRBJ2-7; 7 nucleotides agree with TRBD1. The CDR3 runs to 13 residues. CDR1 SEHNR and CDR2 FQNEAQ come from the germline V gene (reference sequence). V lost 5 bases to trimming and J lost 2 bases; unmatched junction nucleotides: 3. CDR3 loop: CASSLGGPYEQYF. CDR3 nucleotides: TGTGCCAGCAGCCTAGGGGGCCCCTACGAGCAGTACTTC.

The chain is built from TRBV6-2 or TRBV6-3 and TRBJ2-6; D gene uncertain. V shed 2 bases and J shed 4 bases, with 9 bases lying between them. This CDR3 region has 15 residues. The V gene's germline CDR1 is MNHEY and CDR2 SVGEGT. CDR3 protein: CASSYEEKGANVLTF. DNA of the CDR3: TGTGCCAGCAGTTACGAGGAAAAGGGGGCCAACGTCCTGACTTTC.

Here the CDR3 DNA reads TGTGCCAGCAGTCCGGGACAGGCCTACGAGCAGTACTTC. Encoded protein: CASSPGQAYEQYF. The gene calls are TRBV27 and TRBJ2-7; 8 nucleotides match TRBD1. Germline CDR1 reads MNHEY; CDR2 reads SMNVEV (reference sequence). This CDR3 has 13 amino acids. Unmatched junction bases numbered 2, after V lost 5 bases and J lost 2 bases.

J is TRBJ2-7 and V is TRBV7-6; 7 nucleotides line up with TRBD1. The CDR3 extends over 14 amino acids. The junction had 16 bases not matched to a gene; V was cut back by 5 bases and J by 12 bases. Germline V gives CDR1 SGHVS, CDR2 FNYEAQ. DNA of the CDR3: TGTGCCAGCAGCCCGCGGCAGGGGGATGGTCTTAGGTACTTC. Protein: CASSPRQGDGLRYF.

The chain has TRBV6-2 or TRBV6-3 and TRBJ1-4; D is perhaps TRBD1 (6 bases). There are 15 residues in the CDR3. V was trimmed by 2 bases and J by 7 bases, leaving 14 bases between them. CDR1 and CDR2 from the germline V gene are MNHEY and SVGEGT. The DNA of the CDR3 is TGTGCCAGCAGTTACGGACAGACCTTTTCTGAAAAACTGTTTTTT. The encoded protein is CASSYGQTFSEKLFF.

The chain employs TRBV9 and TRBJ2-1; TRBD2 is a possible D gene (5 bases). Trimming shortened V by 3 bases and J by 6 bases, and 16 bases separated the two germline ends. In germline, CDR1 is SGDLS, CDR2 YYNGEE. This CDR3 region has 15 residues. Here the CDR3 reads CASSASILGSNEQFF. In DNA form, the CDR3 reads TGTGCCAGCAGCGCATCTATTCTGGGGAGCAATGAGCAGTTCTTC.

The chain recombines TRBV15 with TRBJ1-2; D unresolved. Germline V CDR1 and CDR2: LNHNV, YYDKDF (reference sequence). The V end lost 4 bases, the J end lost 7 bases, and 19 bases lay between the germline ends. The CDR3 sequence is 15 residues long. CDR3: CATSTAAALIPGYTF. Written as DNA, the CDR3 is TGTGCCACCAGCACGGCGGCAGCACTTATACCTGGCTACACCTTC.

The V gene is TRBV30, the J gene TRBJ1-2; D may be TRBD1 (5 bases). V was pared by 0 bases and J by 5 bases, with 13 bases between. Germline CDR1 reads GTSNPN; CDR2 reads SVGIG (reference sequence). The CDR3 consists of 14 residues. The CDR3 loop is CAWSVTGQGYGYTF. CDR3 coding DNA: TGTGCCTGGAGTGTAACGGGGCAGGGTTATGGCTACACCTTC.

The chain recombines TRBV9 with TRBJ2-1, with D possibly being TRBD2 (6 bases). The CDR3 runs to 14 residues. V lost 1 base, J lost 4 bases, and 9 bases lay in between. Germline values: CDR1 SGDLS, CDR2 YYNGEE. CDR3 coding DNA: TGTGCCAGCAGCGTAACGGGACTTTACAATGAGCAGTTCTTC. Amino acids: CASSVTGLYNEQFF.

This chain links TRBV20-1 with TRBJ2-1; TRBD1 agrees at 9 bases. Germline loops: CDR1 DFQATT, CDR2 SNEGSKA (reference sequence). Trimming at V came to 3 bases and at J to 8 bases, leaving 11 bases not matched to a gene. The CDR3 runs to 15 residues. The CDR3 sequence: CSASLNIQGADEQFF. CDR3 nucleotides: TGCAGTGCTAGTCTAAATATACAGGGGGCGGATGAGCAGTTCTTC.

This clone was counted a single time. The J gene is TRBJ2-7, the V gene TRBV30; 8 positions match TRBD2. CDR3 length: 13 amino acids. J gave up 3 bases and V 5 bases, and 6 bases lay outside the gene matches. Germline loops: CDR1 GTSNPN, CDR2 SVGIG (reference sequence). Here the CDR3 DNA reads TGTGCCTGGGGTTTCACTAGCGGCTACGAGCAGTACTTC. Translation: CAWGFTSGYEQYF.

The rearrangement links TRBV14 to TRBJ2-3; 7 positions match TRBD2. This CDR3 is built from 18 residues. Germline CDR1 SGHDN, CDR2 FVKESK. V trimming: 0 bases; J trimming: 1 base; junction bases outside the gene matches: 10. The CDR3 region is CASSQETPGLVGTDTQYF. CDR3 nucleotide sequence: TGTGCCAGCAGCCAAGAAACCCCCGGACTAGTGGGCACAGATACGCAGTATTTT. The full variable domain, completed using reference TRBV14 and TRBJ2-3, is EAGVTQFPSHSVIEKGQTVTLRCDPISGHDNLYWYRRVMGKEIKFLLHFVKESKQDESGMPNNRFLAERTGGTYSTLKVQPAELEDSGVYFCASSQETPGLVGTDTQYFGPGTRLTVL.

The V and J genes are TRBV11-3 and TRBJ2-3; a possible D gene is TRBD2 (5 bases). The CDR3 length is 16 residues. With 1 base removed from V and 3 bases from J, the gap between germline ends came to 14 bases. The V gene's germline CDR1 is SGHNT and CDR2 YENEEA. The CDR3 DNA follows: TGTGCCAGCAGCTTAGGGGTGGGAGTTAGTACAGATACGCAGTATTTT. Protein product: CASSLGVGVSTDTQYF.